A single sample is the source of the 10 T cell receptor beta chains below, sequenced in a study of response to subunit inactivated influenza vaccine. In TCRdb, the RT-PCR reads were re-called with MiXCR into one record per CDR3 protein. The table includes 450,000 to 600,000 distinct CDR3 sequences, roughly 7.6% detected once. The input for sequencing was PBMCs from blood, taken less than 30 months after vaccination. All receptors derive from a man in his fifties or sixties who received an inactivated influenza vaccine.

The rearrangement joins TRBV4-2 to TRBJ2-2, with no clear D. Germline values: CDR1 LGHNA, CDR2 YNFKEQ. With 4 bases removed from V and 3 bases from J, the gap between germline ends came to 6 bases. The CDR3 totals 13 residues. The CDR3 DNA reads as TGTGCCAGCAGCCCCTATGACACCGGGGAGCTGTTTTTT. This codes for CASSPYDTGELFF.

In this sample, this clonotype turned up many times. The CDR3 sequence: CASSQRQTSGGAVDTQYF. The CDR3 DNA reads as TGTGCCAGCAGCCAACGACAGACTAGCGGGGGGGCCGTAGATACGCAGTATTTT. J is TRBJ2-3 and V is TRBV4-2, with 14 nucleotides matching TRBD2. Trimming at V came to 2 bases and at J to 5 bases, leaving 9 bases not matched to a gene. CDR3 size: 18 residues. CDR1 is LGHNA, CDR2 YNFKEQ, per germline.

The chain carries TRBV30 and TRBJ1-2; 8 bases map to TRBD1. There are 14 residues in the CDR3. The J segment lost 8 bases and the V segment lost 4 bases, leaving 12 bases of the junction unmatched. The germline gives CDR1 GTSNPN, CDR2 SVGIG (reference sequence). CDR3 DNA: TGTGCCTGGACCGCCGCAGGACAGGGTGAGGGCTACACCTTC. This codes for CAWTAAGQGEGYTF.

This clonotype came up many times. J is TRBJ2-2 and V is TRBV9, with 11 positions matching TRBD1. The CDR3 has 17 residues. The germline gives CDR1 SGDLS, CDR2 YYNGEE. The V segment lost 1 base and the J segment 2 bases; nucleotides outside the gene matches: 4. Here the CDR3 DNA reads TGTGCCAGCAGCGTATGGGGGACAGGGGGTAACACCGGGGAGCTGTTTTTT. This sequence encodes CASSVWGTGGNTGELFF.

V usage is TRBV4-3 and J usage is TRBJ2-3; D perhaps matches TRBD1 (5 bases). The germline V and J ends were trimmed by 2 bases and 5 bases, with 17 bases remaining between them. This CDR3 region has 16 residues. Germline V CDR1 and CDR2: LGHNA, YSLEER. CDR3 DNA sequence: TGCGCCAGCAGCCAAATGAGGTCAGGGTTTCGAGATACGCAGTATTTT. Protein sequence: CASSQMRSGFRDTQYF.

This clonotype was picked up a small number of times. The rearrangement joins TRBV15 to TRBJ2-7; unclear D gene. This CDR3 has 11 residues. Germline V CDR1 and CDR2: LNHNV, YYDKDF (reference sequence). Trimming left V 2 bases short and J 11 bases short, with 10 bases between. CDR3 in amino acids: CATSRNGPKYF. The CDR3 nucleotides read TGTGCCACCAGCAGAAACGGACCGAAGTACTTC.

This clonotype turned up a few times. The V gene is TRBV15, the J gene TRBJ1-2, with D possibly being TRBD1 (5 bases). CDR1 and CDR2 (germline): LNHNV, YYDKDF (reference sequence). The CDR3 totals 14 residues. V was pared by 8 bases and J by 5 bases, with 18 bases between. This CDR3 is CATRRGDGTYGYTF. CDR3 in DNA: TGTGCCACCCGAAGAGGGGACGGCACGTATGGCTACACCTTC.

On this clonotype: The DNA is left out, because the CDR3 cannot be placed on it with certainty; the CDR3 is given as TCRdb lists it. This chain links TRBV7-2 with TRBJ2-7; TRBD1, the table's D call, lacks a check against the DNA. The germline gives CDR1 SGHTA, CDR2 FQGNSA. The CDR3 contains 13 residues when both ends are counted. CDR3 in amino acids: CASSLVGTGTPYF.

This clonotype appeared a few times. The J gene is TRBJ1-5, the V gene TRBV5-1; D call uncertain. Trimming left V 0 bases short and J 5 bases short, with 6 bases between. This CDR3 contains 13 residues. Germline V CDR1 and CDR2: SGHRS, YFSETQ. CDR3 bases: TGCGCCAGCAGCTTGGGTGTGGATCAGCCCCAGCATTTT. It yields the protein CASSLGVDQPQHF.

This clonotype was counted only a few times. The rearrangement joins TRBV4-3 to TRBJ2-7, with 7 bases matching TRBD2. The CDR3 contains 13 residues. Germline assignment: CDR1 LGHNA and CDR2 YSLEER. J lost 6 bases, V lost 4 bases, and 6 bases had no gene match. Written as DNA, the CDR3 is TGCGCCAGCAGCCCTGTGGGGGGGTCCGAGCAGTACTTC. Its protein product is CASSPVGGSEQYF.